The 29 T cell receptor beta chains below were found in one sample sequenced in a study of CD8 T cells in ankylosing spondylitis (dated by TCRdb to 2015 to 2018). Preparation of the library involved 5' RACE. Sequenced using an Illumina HiSeq 2500. TCRdb redid the processing of the public reads, applying fastp at Q25 and MiXCR, and retained in-frame beta chains. Identical CDR3 proteins give one entry, which carries the most common genes and DNA. Recorded for this sample are around 150,000 distinct CDR3 sequences; more than 40% of them occurred a single time. 13% to 15% of the sample belongs to the ten largest clones. The sample taken for sequencing was synovial fluid, either unsorted or a sorted T cell fraction (not recorded which). The receptors here all came from a male donor with ankylosing spondylitis.

This clonotype rates as medium-sized (0.01 to 0.1%). V gene TRBV11-2 combines with J gene TRBJ2-7; possibly TRBD1 for D (5 bases). Looked up from germline, CDR1 is SGHAT and CDR2 is FQNNGV. Trimming left V 4 bases short and J 6 bases short, with 10 bases between. The length of the CDR3 is 12 residues. CDR3 DNA sequence: TGTGCCAGCAGCTCCACAGGAGCCGAGCAGTACTTC. Encoded protein: CASSSTGAEQYF.

This chain connects TRBV2 to TRBJ1-2; D is undetermined. The CDR3 has 12 residues. Germline CDR1 reads SNHLY; CDR2 reads FYNNEI. V lost 7 bases to trimming and J lost 7 bases, with 13 bases between them. CDR3 sequence (DNA): TGTGCCAGCATTAAGGTGCGGGTTGGCTACACCTTC. This translates into CASIKVRVGYTF.

The chain couples TRBV3-1 to TRBJ2-1; D is possibly TRBD2 (5 bases). This CDR3 has 12 amino acids. Looked up from germline, CDR1 is LGHDT and CDR2 is YNNKEL (reference sequence). Trimming shortened V by 1 base and J by 12 bases, and 10 bases separated the two germline ends. Written as DNA, the CDR3 is TGTGCCAGCAGCCAAGGGAGGCGGTCGCAGTTCTTC. This codes for CASSQGRRSQFF.

V is TRBV11-2 and J is TRBJ1-1; a possible D gene is TRBD1 (5 bases). This CDR3 spans 16 amino acids. The V gene lost 1 base and the J gene lost 0 bases, with 12 bases spanning the gap. The V gene's germline CDR1 is SGHAT and CDR2 FQNNGV. CDR3 in amino acids: CASSLGDGGLNTEAFF. The CDR3 DNA sequence: TGTGCCAGCAGCTTAGGGGACGGGGGACTGAACACTGAAGCTTTCTTT. Filled out from reference TRBV11-2 and TRBJ1-1, the complete variable domain reads EAGVAQSPRYKIIEKRQSVAFWCNPISGHATLYWYQQILGQGPKLLIQFQNNGVVDDSQLPKDRFSAERLKGVDSTLKIQPAKLEDSAVYLCASSLGDGGLNTEAFFGQGTRLTVV.

This clonotype was found a few times. The chain carries TRBV20-1 and TRBJ2-7, with D maybe TRBD2 (5 bases). This CDR3 region has 15 residues. The germline CDR1 and CDR2 sequences are DFQATT and SNEGSKA (reference sequence). The V and J ends lost 2 bases and 0 bases respectively, with 14 bases between them. The CDR3 nucleotides are TGCAGTGCTAGAAGGAAGCGGCCGCTCTCCTACGAGCAGTACTTC. It is translated as CSARRKRPLSYEQYF.

The V call is TRBV7-6, the J call TRBJ2-5; D uncertain. The CDR3 runs to 14 residues. Germline V CDR1 and CDR2: SGHVS, FNYEAQ. V was trimmed by 2 bases and J by 0 bases, leaving 7 bases between them. The CDR3 protein is CASSLNGYQETQYF. The CDR3 nucleotides are TGTGCCAGCAGCTTAAACGGATACCAAGAGACCCAGTACTTC. The variable domain in full, with the rest retrieved from reference TRBV7-6 and TRBJ2-5, is GAGVSQSPRYKVTKRGQDVALRCDPISGHVSLYWYRQALGQGPEFLTYFNYEAQQDKSGLPNDRFSAERPEGSISTLTIQRTEQRDSAMYRCASSLNGYQETQYFGPGTRLLVL.

Comments on this clonotype: The junction does not match germline at one end; this may be a read error. The chain has TRBV28 and TRBJ2-7, with D perhaps given as TRBD1 or TRBD2 (5 bases each). Per germline, CDR1 MDHEN and CDR2 SYDVKM. This CDR3 contains 11 residues. Here the CDR3 reads CASSLRPRDGF. Written as DNA, the CDR3 is TGTGCCAGCAGCCTCCGACCTCGGGACGGCTTC.

The rearrangement uses TRBV2 and TRBJ2-7; the D is unclear. CDR3 size: 15 residues. Germline V lookup: CDR1 SNHLY, CDR2 FYNNEI. V was shortened by 5 bases and J by 0 bases, with 14 bases between the two germline ends. The DNA for the CDR3 is TGTGCCAGCAGTCCTTGGGCTCCCAACTCCTACGAGCAGTACTTC. This sequence encodes CASSPWAPNSYEQYF.

Ten or more counts support this clonotype. This chain joins TRBV12-3 or TRBV12-4 and TRBJ1-6; a weak D match, TRBD1 (5 bases). The CDR3 totals 16 residues. Trimming shortened V by 2 bases and J by 5 bases, and 13 bases separated the two germline ends. CDR3 sequence: CASSLIFDSNNSPLHF. The CDR3 nucleotides are TGTGCCAGCAGTTTAATTTTCGACAGCAATAATTCACCCCTCCACTTT.

This clonotype turned up a few times. The chain employs TRBV29-1 and TRBJ1-3, with 9 bases identical to TRBD1. Germline V CDR1 and CDR2: SQVTM, ANQGSEA. V trimming: 4 bases; J trimming: 2 bases; junction bases outside the gene matches: 3. This CDR3 contains 14 residues. CDR3: CSVGDRDPGNTIYF. Here the CDR3 DNA reads TGCAGCGTTGGGGACAGGGATCCTGGAAACACCATATATTTT.

At least ten counts were recorded for this clonotype. V usage is TRBV9 and J usage is TRBJ2-2; D may be TRBD2 (5 bases). Between the trimmed V and J ends, which lost 0 bases and 4 bases, there was a span of 7 bases. The CDR3 has 14 residues. Germline lookup yields CDR1 SGDLS and CDR2 YYNGEE. CDR3 nucleotide sequence: TGTGCCAGCAGCGTAGGTGGAGGCACCGGGGAGCTGTTTTTT. It specifies CASSVGGGTGELFF.

This clonotype occurred a few times. The chain couples TRBV12-3 or TRBV12-4 to TRBJ2-7, with no clear D. V was cut by 2 bases and J by 2 bases, with 10 bases left in between. This CDR3 comprises 14 residues. The chain's CDR3 is CASSLLISPYEQYF. The CDR3 coding sequence is TGTGCCAGCAGTTTACTGATTTCCCCCTACGAGCAGTACTTC.

The rearrangement joins TRBV12-3 or TRBV12-4 to TRBJ2-1, with D perhaps TRBD2 (5 bases). The ends were cut back, 7 bases at V and 8 bases at J, with 12 bases in the middle. The CDR3 length is 12 residues. The CDR3 coding sequence is TGTGCCAGCATAGGACTGGGCGATGAGCAGTTCTTC. Amino acid sequence: CASIGLGDEQFF.

The genes are TRBV27 and TRBJ2-3; D is ambiguous. This CDR3 is 14 amino acids long. Germline-derived CDR1 and CDR2 are MNHEY and SMNVEV (reference sequence). The V and J ends lost 1 base and 2 bases respectively, with 7 bases between them. In nucleotides, the CDR3 is TGTGCCAGCAGTTTATACCAGAACACAGATACGCAGTATTTT. As protein: CASSLYQNTDTQYF.

The gene calls are TRBV4-2 and TRBJ2-5; D call uncertain. The germline V gene encodes CDR1 LGHNA and CDR2 YNFKEQ. The CDR3 is 14 amino acids. Trimming left V 4 bases short and J 4 bases short, with 13 bases between. The DNA for the CDR3 is TGTGCCAGCAGCCGATCTAAGAACCTAGAGACCCAGTACTTC. It is translated as CASSRSKNLETQYF.

The chain links TRBV12-3 or TRBV12-4 to TRBJ1-2; TRBD1 might be the D (6 bases). The CDR3 has 14 amino acids. Trimming pared 6 bases from V and 3 bases from J, leaving 14 bases between. The DNA for the CDR3 is TGTGCCAGCAGCCCATGGGACATGGACTATGGCTACACCTTC. Residues: CASSPWDMDYGYTF.

This clonotype was counted at least ten times. The gene calls are TRBV12-3 or TRBV12-4 and TRBJ2-7; D is possibly TRBD1 or TRBD2 (6 bases each). This CDR3 has 15 amino acids. V was shortened by 6 bases and J by 2 bases, with 17 bases between the two germline ends. The CDR3 DNA sequence: TGTGCCAGCAGCCCAACTGTGGGGGGCCCCTACGAGCAGTACTTC. Protein product: CASSPTVGGPYEQYF.

This chain's CDR3 is CASAPGPKTGGPTYNEQFF. CDR3 bases: TGTGCTAGTGCCCCAGGGCCAAAAACGGGGGGGCCGACCTACAATGAGCAGTTCTTC. The V and J genes are TRBV12-5 and TRBJ2-1; 8 nucleotides align to TRBD2. The ends lost 7 bases at V and 2 bases at J; junction bases unmatched: 19. The CDR3 totals 19 residues. The V gene's germline CDR1 is LGHNT and CDR2 FRNRAP.

This clonotype was found once. The genes are TRBV4-1 and TRBJ1-1; D gene ambiguous. Trimming took 0 bases from V and 4 from J, leaving 15 bases between them. Germline V gene data show CDR1 as MGHRA and CDR2 as YSYEKL. The CDR3 totals 16 residues. The CDR3 protein is CASSQDRLGMSTEAFF. As DNA, the CDR3 is TGCGCCAGCAGCCAAGATAGGTTGGGAATGAGCACTGAAGCTTTCTTT.

Here the CDR3 reads CASSPLLAGLQETQYF. The CDR3 nucleotides read TGTGCCAGCAGCCCGTTACTAGCGGGACTACAAGAGACCCAGTACTTC. The chain is built from TRBV28 and TRBJ2-5; 10 nucleotides line up with TRBD2. The CDR3 loop spans 16 amino acids. Losses at the gene ends were 6 bases for V and 2 bases for J; bases not matched to a gene: 9. The germline V gene has CDR1 MDHEN and CDR2 SYDVKM.

In this sample, this clonotype turned up many times. This sequence joins TRBV12-3 or TRBV12-4 and TRBJ2-1, with D possibly being TRBD2 (5 bases). V lost 5 bases to trimming and J lost 7 bases, with 9 bases between them. The CDR3 has 12 residues. The CDR3 DNA sequence: TGTGCCAGCAGTCCCACTAGTAATGAGCAGTTCTTC. It is translated as CASSPTSNEQFF.

This CDR3 is CASSQQTSGRGWFRETQYF. The CDR3 nucleotides are TGCGCCAGCAGCCAGCAGACTAGCGGGAGAGGGTGGTTTCGGGAGACCCAGTACTTC. The gene calls are TRBV4-1 and TRBJ2-5; TRBD2 aligns across 12 bases. Germline V gene data show CDR1 as MGHRA and CDR2 as YSYEKL. CDR3 size: 19 residues. V was pared by 3 bases and J by 5 bases, with 16 bases of the junction left unmatched.

This clonotype was observed a handful of times. J is TRBJ2-1 and V is TRBV5-1, with D uncertain. The CDR3 is 13 amino acids. Per the germline V gene, CDR1 is SGHRS and CDR2 is YFSETQ. The V end was cut by 3 bases, the J end by 6 bases, with 10 bases between. The CDR3: CASSSPPSNEQFF. The DNA of the CDR3 is TGCGCCAGCAGCTCGCCTCCCTCCAATGAGCAGTTCTTC.

The chain is built from TRBV20-1 and TRBJ2-7; TRBD1 is a possible D gene (5 bases). The CDR3 is made up of 13 amino acids. The ends were cut back, 3 bases at V and 2 bases at J, with 11 bases in the middle. CDR1 and CDR2 from the germline V gene are DFQATT and SNEGSKA (reference sequence). CDR3 residues: CSARAQEPYEQYF. CDR3 DNA sequence: TGCAGTGCTAGGGCACAGGAGCCCTACGAGCAGTACTTC.

This chain links TRBV27 with TRBJ1-1, with 8 positions matching TRBD1. This CDR3 has 14 amino acids. V was clipped by 5 bases and J by 6 bases; unmatched bases: 8. Germline CDR1 is MNHEY and CDR2 is SMNVEV (reference sequence). The CDR3 nucleotides read TGTGCCAGCAGTCTCACACAGGGGGGAGCTGAAGCTTTCTTT. Protein sequence: CASSLTQGGAEAFF.

V gene TRBV12-3 or TRBV12-4 combines with J gene TRBJ1-1, with unresolved D. V lost 1 base to trimming and J lost 5 bases, with 8 bases between them. The CDR3 covers 13 residues. The CDR3 is CASSLGPRTEAFF. CDR3 coding DNA: TGTGCCAGCAGTTTAGGGCCGAGGACTGAAGCTTTCTTT.

In its sample, this clonotype was seen a few times. The V call is TRBV6-5, the J call TRBJ2-1; D gene unclear. Germline-derived CDR1 and CDR2 are MNHEY and SVGAGI. This CDR3 region has 16 residues. Trimming cost V 0 bases and J 4 bases, with 13 bases left between them. DNA for the CDR3: TGTGCCAGCAGTTACTCAGGGCTTACCCGATACAATGAGCAGTTCTTC. It yields the protein CASSYSGLTRYNEQFF.

This clonotype was counted only a few times. The chain joins TRBV21-1 to TRBJ2-4; whether TRBD1, the table's D call, matches the DNA was not checked. TRBV21-1 is a known pseudogene. This CDR3 is built from 17 residues. In nucleotides, the CDR3 is TGTGTCCCATCGGGGGACGTACCACTATCAGCCAAAAACATTCAGTACTTC. Its translation: CVPSGDVPLSAKNIQYF.

The J gene is TRBJ2-5, the V gene TRBV20-1; tentatively, D is TRBD2 (6 bases). Trimming took 1 base from V and 1 from J, leaving 13 bases between them. Germline CDR1 and CDR2: DFQATT and SNEGSKA (reference sequence). The CDR3 sequence is 15 residues long. The CDR3 protein is CSARVPPGLQETQYF. The CDR3, as DNA: TGCAGTGCTAGAGTCCCCCCGGGACTCCAAGAGACCCAGTACTTC.